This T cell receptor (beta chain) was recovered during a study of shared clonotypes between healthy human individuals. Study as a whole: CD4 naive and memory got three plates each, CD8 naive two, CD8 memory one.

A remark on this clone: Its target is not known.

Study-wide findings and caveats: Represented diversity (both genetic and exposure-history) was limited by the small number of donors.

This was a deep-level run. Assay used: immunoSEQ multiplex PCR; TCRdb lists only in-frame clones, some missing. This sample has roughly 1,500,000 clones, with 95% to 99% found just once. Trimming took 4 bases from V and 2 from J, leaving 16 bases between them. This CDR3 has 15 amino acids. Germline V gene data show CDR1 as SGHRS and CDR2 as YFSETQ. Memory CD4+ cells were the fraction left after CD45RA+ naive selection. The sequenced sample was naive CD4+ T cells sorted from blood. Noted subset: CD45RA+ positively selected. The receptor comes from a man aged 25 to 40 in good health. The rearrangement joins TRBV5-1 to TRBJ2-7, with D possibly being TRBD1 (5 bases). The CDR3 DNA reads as TGCGCCAGCAGCCCCTCGCAGGGTTCCCCCTACGAGCAGTACTTC. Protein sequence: CASSPSQGSPYEQYF.